Listed below are T cell receptor beta chains from one sample, sequenced in a study of Tregs in tolerant kidney transplant recipients. The data were produced by immunoSEQ multiplex PCR, yet TCRdb's version contains in-frame clones alone and is incomplete. In the table there are around 230,000 clones, roughly four fifths of which are singletons. Sequenced input: CD4+ T cells from blood. All receptors come from a human donor in good health. The CDR3 runs from the conserved cysteine through the conserved F or W. A D gene is named only where the DNA matches it firmly. Clone size, where shown, is once, few, many, or a class for clones that have expanded.

size,D,J,V,DNA,CDR3
-,TRBD1,TRBJ1-1,TRBV2,TGTGCCAGCCGACAGGGCCTTAACACTGAAGCTTTCTTT,CASRQGLNTEAFF
-,-,TRBJ2-5,TRBV7-3,TGTGCCAGCAGCTTATTAGGGGTCGGTGTGGAGACCCAGTACTTC,CASSLLGVGVETQYF
-,-,TRBJ2-7,TRBV5-1,TGCGCCAGCAGCTTGAGGGGAATAGGGCTCTCCTACGAGCAGTACTTC,CASSLRGIGLSYEQYF
-,-,TRBJ1-2,TRBV12-5,TGTGCTGGAGGGGGAGGTAACTATGGCTACACCTTC,CAGGGGNYGYTF
-,TRBD1,TRBJ2-3,TRBV4-1,TGCGCCAGCAATAGGTCCCCGGGACAGGGATTGGGCACAGATACGCAGTATTTT,CASNRSPGQGLGTDTQYF
-,-,TRBJ2-1,TRBV7-9,TGTGCCAGCAGCCCGTTGGGTGGGGCCTACAATGAGCAGTTCTTC,CASSPLGGAYNEQFF
-,-,TRBJ2-1,TRBV30,TGTGCCTGGAGACTGCGGGGCTCGTCCGTTGAGCAGTTCTTC,CAWRLRGSSVEQFF
-,-,TRBJ2-7,TRBV5-1,TGCGCCAGCAGCTTGTGGAACAGGGCCTACGAGCAGTACTTC,CASSLWNRAYEQYF
once,TRBD2,TRBJ2-1,TRBV10-1,TGCGCCAGCAGTGACCGGCGGGAGGGCCTATACTACAATGAGCAGTTCTTC,CASSDRREGLYYNEQFF
once,-,TRBJ1-5,TRBV19,TGTGCCAGTAGTCGGGTGCCGGGGAATCAGCCCCAGCATTTT,CASSRVPGNQPQHF
-,-,TRBJ2-7,TRBV4-1,TGCGCCAGCAGCCAAACGGCTGTCTCCTACGAGCAGTACTTC,CASSQTAVSYEQYF
-,-,TRBJ1-2,TRBV27,TGTGCCAGCAGTCCTCAGGGTCGGCACTATGGCTACACCTTC,CASSPQGRHYGYTF
few,-,TRBJ2-7,TRBV6-1,TGTGCCAGCAGTGAAGTTGGCGGGGTGGTCGAGCAGTACTTC,CASSEVGGVVEQYF
-,-,TRBJ2-1,TRBV27,TGTGCCAGCAGTCCCCGGAGGTACAATGAGCAGTTCTTC,CASSPRRYNEQFF
-,TRBD1,TRBJ2-3,TRBV29-1,TGCAGCGTAAAGGGGGGACAGGGGGCTCCAGATACGCAGTATTTT,CSVKGGQGAPDTQYF
few,-,TRBJ1-1,TRBV5-1,TGCGCCAGCAGCTTGGGGCCCGCTTCGATGAACACTGAAGCTTTCTTT,CASSLGPASMNTEAFF
-,-,TRBJ1-2,TRBV29-1,TGCAGCGGTGGTGGGTCCTATGGCTACACCTTC,CSGGGSYGYTF
-,-,TRBJ2-2,TRBV18,TGTGCCAGCTCACCGGGACAAAACACCGGGGAGCTGTTTTTT,CASSPGQNTGELFF
once,-,TRBJ1-1,TRBV6-5,TGTGCCAGCAGGGGGAAAGGGGCTTTGAACACTGAAGCTTTCTTT,CASRGKGALNTEAFF
-,-,TRBJ2-1,TRBV5-8,TGTGCCAGCAGCTTGCACAGGCTCAATGAGCAGTTCTTC,CASSLHRLNEQFF
-,-,TRBJ1-1,TRBV6-6,TGTGCCAGCACAGGGGCGGACAATGCGAACACTGAAGCTTTCTTT,CASTGADNANTEAFF
few,TRBD2,TRBJ2-1,TRBV6-5,TGTGCCAGCAGTTCAGGTCGGCGGGGGTCCTACAATGAGCAGTTCTTC,CASSSGRRGSYNEQFF
-,-,TRBJ2-5,TRBV5-1,TGCGCCAGCAGCTTGTGGGGTGCAGGGATAGATCAAGAGACCCAGTACTTC,CASSLWGAGIDQETQYF
-,TRBD2,TRBJ2-3,TRBV5-1,TGCGCCAGCAGCCTGGGAGCTAGCGGGCTCACAGATACGCAGTATTTT,CASSLGASGLTDTQYF
-,-,TRBJ2-2,TRBV6-5,TGTGCCAGCGCGGGTCGGGAGCTGCTTTTT,CASAGRELLF
-,TRBD2,TRBJ2-3,TRBV5-1,TGCGCCAGCAGCTGGACTAGCGATAGCACAGATACGCAGTATTTT,CASSWTSDSTDTQYF
once,-,TRBJ2-7,TRBV9,TGTGCCAGCAGCGTAGTGAGCGAAACCTACGAGCAGTACTTC,CASSVVSETYEQYF
-,TRBD1,TRBJ1-5,TRBV6-5,TGTGCCAGCAGTTATACCAGACAGGGGAACAATCAGCCCCAGCATTTT,CASSYTRQGNNQPQHF
-,-,TRBJ2-3,TRBV18,TGTGCCAGCTCACCCCCCAACACAGATACGCAGTATTTT,CASSPPNTDTQYF
-,-,TRBJ2-7,TRBV4-2,TGTGCCAGCAGCCAAGAGGAGGGATCGACCTACGAGCAGTACTTC,CASSQEEGSTYEQYF
-,-,TRBJ1-1,TRBV6-5,TGTGCCAGCAGTTCCTCGGGACAACTGAACACTGAAGCTTTCTTT,CASSSSGQLNTEAFF
-,TRBD1,TRBJ2-3,TRBV19,TGTGCCAGTAGTTCCCGACAGGGGGCGAGGGCAGATACGCAGTATTTT,CASSSRQGARADTQYF
-,-,TRBJ1-5,TRBV10-1,TGCGCCAGCAGAGAGACAGGAAATCAGCCCCAGCATTTT,CASRETGNQPQHF
-,-,TRBJ2-1,TRBV1,TGCACCAGCAACCAAATATCTCCTTCGAAAGCCTACAATGAGCAGTTCTTC,CTSNQISPSKAYNEQFF
-,TRBD1,TRBJ2-7,TRBV27,TGTGCCAGCAGCTACGGACAGGGGGCCTGGTACGAGCAGTACTTC,CASSYGQGAWYEQYF
-,-,TRBJ1-2,TRBV30,TGTGCCTGGAGTGTACCGGGCCGAGGGGGCTATGGCTACACCTTC,CAWSVPGRGGYGYTF
-,-,TRBJ1-3,TRBV6-4,TGTGCCAGCAGAGAGGACCAAAGGCTGGGAAACACCATATATTTT,CASREDQRLGNTIYF
-,TRBD1,TRBJ1-2,TRBV12-5,TGTGCTAGTGGACTCCACGGGACAGGGGGTTCGGGAGGCTACACCTTC,CASGLHGTGGSGGYTF
-,-,TRBJ2-7,TRBV2,TGTGCCAGCAGTGAGGGGTTCGCCTACGAGCAGTACTTC,CASSEGFAYEQYF
-,TRBD1,TRBJ2-2,TRBV7-6,TGTGCCAGCAGCGTTACAGGGGTCCCCGGGGAGCTGTTTTTT,CASSVTGVPGELFF
-,TRBD1,TRBJ2-7,TRBV7-9,TGTGCCAGCAGCTCAGGACAGGTGGGAGAGCAGTACTTC,CASSSGQVGEQYF
-,-,TRBJ2-1,TRBV11-3,TGTGCCAGCAGCTCCGACCGGACAGCCTACAATGAGCAGTTCTTC,CASSSDRTAYNEQFF
-,-,TRBJ1-5,TRBV30,TGTGCCTGGAGTATAGGGGTAGGCCAGCCCCAGCATTTT,CAWSIGVGQPQHF
-,-,TRBJ1-2,TRBV5-1,TGCGCCAGCAGGACGGGACACCAATTGAATGGCTACACCTTC,CASRTGHQLNGYTF
-,-,TRBJ1-2,TRBV27,TGTGCCAGCAGGAACGGACCGTCCGCTAACTATGGCTACACCTTC,CASRNGPSANYGYTF
-,TRBD1,TRBJ1-1,TRBV6-5,TGTGCCAGCGAAACAGGGGGCACTGAAGCTTTCTTT,CASETGGTEAFF
-,TRBD2,TRBJ2-5,TRBV6-1,TGTGCCAGCGGCACTAGCGGGAGTGAGACCCAGTACTTC,CASGTSGSETQYF
-,TRBD2,TRBJ2-5,TRBV5-1,TGCGCCAGCAGCCCGACCACTAGCGGGGTAAAAGAGACCCAGTACTTC,CASSPTTSGVKETQYF
-,-,TRBJ2-7,TRBV19,TGTGCCAGTCGGGGTCGGGGATCCTCCTACGAGCAGTACTTC,CASRGRGSSYEQYF
-,-,TRBJ2-5,TRBV6-5,TGTGCCAGCAGCAAAGGACTTCTGTACCAAGAGACCCAGTACTTC,CASSKGLLYQETQYF
-,TRBD2,TRBJ2-1,TRBV4-2,TGTGCCAGCAGCCAAGATTCCCGGACTAGCGGGAGGACCAATGAGCAGTTCTTC,CASSQDSRTSGRTNEQFF
-,-,TRBJ2-1,TRBV6-6,TGTGCCAGCAGACGTCTCGACAATGAGCAGTTCTTC,CASRRLDNEQFF
-,TRBD1,TRBJ1-1,TRBV2,TGTGCCAGCAGTTCCGACAGGGAGGACACTGAAGCTTTCTTT,CASSSDREDTEAFF